These 10 T cell receptor beta chains originate from one sample sequenced in a study of vaccination effects on CD4 cells after COVID-19. ViraFEST used viral peptide pools to expand antigen-specific CD4+ T cells before sequencing. The culture ran for around ten days before CD4+ T cells were isolated. Assay: immunoSEQ multiplex PCR; the TCRdb copy retains only in-frame clones and omits some. The data show tens of thousands of clones, 80% seen once. Their antigen targets remain unknown. Sequenced here: CD4+ T cells from PBMCs cultured with HCoV-229E spike peptides, sampled before COVID-19 vaccination. Receptors originate from a human donor who received a COVID-19 vaccine.

This chain connects TRBV14 to TRBJ1-1; 7 bases are shared with TRBD1. Germline V gives CDR1 SGHDN, CDR2 FVKESK. The J segment lost 5 bases and the V segment lost 1 base, leaving 7 bases of the junction unmatched. The CDR3 is 15 amino acids. CDR3 DNA sequence: TGTGCCAGCAGCCAAGGTAGCAGGGGGTATACTGAAGCTTTCTTT. It specifies CASSQGSRGYTEAFF.

In its sample, this clone was seen once. J is TRBJ2-2 and V is TRBV30; TRBD1 matches at 10 bases. Germline lookup yields CDR1 GTSNPN and CDR2 SVGIG (reference sequence). The junction had 6 bases not matched to a gene; V was cut back by 0 bases and J by 5 bases. The CDR3 loop spans 16 amino acids. CDR3 nucleotides: TGTGCCTGGAGTGTACGAAGGACAGGGGGGACCGGGGAGCTGTTTTTT. Residues: CAWSVRRTGGTGELFF.

The V and J genes are TRBV24-1 and TRBJ2-1; D is unclear. The CDR3 totals 14 residues. Deletions cut 3 bases from V and 5 bases from J, with 10 bases between. Germline loops: CDR1 KGHDR, CDR2 SFDVKD. In nucleotides, the CDR3 is TGTGCCACCAGTGATCCCTCGCGACACAATGAGCAGTTCTTC. It encodes CATSDPSRHNEQFF.

The V gene is TRBV30, the J gene TRBJ2-7; D might be TRBD1 (6 bases). The CDR3 has 13 amino acids. In germline, CDR1 is GTSNPN, CDR2 SVGIG (reference sequence). V was clipped by 1 base and J by 3 bases, with 10 bases between them. The CDR3 nucleotides read TGTGCCTGGAGTGCGGCCAGGGGCTACGAGCAGTACGTC. The encoded protein is CAWSAARGYEQYV.

This clone appeared a single time. The genes are TRBV6-6 and TRBJ1-1, with D possibly being TRBD1 (6 bases). This CDR3 is 10 amino acids long. Per the germline V gene, CDR1 is MNHNY and CDR2 is SVGAGI (reference sequence). V was trimmed by 8 bases and J by 13 bases, leaving 14 bases between them. The CDR3: CASVGQGFFF. The DNA of the CDR3 is TGTGCCAGCGTCGGGCAGGGGTTTTTCTTT.

The rearrangement joins TRBV5-1 to TRBJ1-1; D unclear. Trimming left V 0 bases short and J 1 base short, with 4 bases between. This CDR3 has 13 amino acids. Germline values: CDR1 SGHRS, CDR2 YFSETQ. CDR3 region: CASSLEANTEAFF. The CDR3 coding sequence is TGCGCCAGCAGCTTGGAGGCGAACACTGAAGCTTTCTTT.

This chain uses TRBV5-1 with TRBJ2-2; perhaps TRBD1 as D (5 bases). The V and J ends lost 0 bases and 5 bases respectively, with 11 bases between them. Germline CDR1 reads SGHRS; CDR2 reads YFSETQ. This CDR3 has 15 residues. CDR3 in amino acids: CASSLARGATGELFF. The CDR3 region has the DNA TGCGCCAGCAGCTTGGCGCGTGGGGCTACCGGGGAGCTGTTTTTT.

The chain links TRBV20-1 to TRBJ1-2; no firm D call. The CDR3 has 9 residues. Deletions cut 5 bases from V and 5 bases from J, with 3 bases between. CDR1 DFQATT and CDR2 SNEGSKA come from the germline V gene (reference sequence). The CDR3, as DNA: TGCAGTGCTCCGTATGGCTACACCTTC. This encodes CSAPYGYTF.

This chain connects TRBV19 to TRBJ1-2, with D unclear. Germline values: CDR1 LNHDA, CDR2 SQIVND (reference sequence). The V and J ends lost 8 bases and 8 bases respectively, with 24 bases between them. The CDR3 has 15 residues. The CDR3 region has the DNA TGTGCCAGTGCCCTTGAATCGAGCAGAGGGAAGGGCTACACCTTC. The encoded protein is CASALESSRGKGYTF.

This chain uses TRBV5-5 with TRBJ2-1; the match to TRBD1 covers 8 bases. CDR3 length: 16 residues. Germline V gene sequence: CDR1 SGHKS, CDR2 YYEKEE (reference sequence). With V trimmed by 4 bases and J by 9 bases, 15 bases remained unmatched. CDR3 protein: CASSPFGQGALGEQFF. CDR3 DNA: TGTGCCAGCAGCCCATTCGGGCAGGGGGCTTTGGGTGAGCAGTTCTTC.